This TCR beta chain was captured in a study of T cells in tuberculosis. Germline CDR1 and CDR2: ENHRY and SYGVKD. The CDR3 extends over 16 amino acids. Deletions cut 8 bases from V and 0 bases from J, with 18 bases between. This clone was found once. Stated time point: new active TB diagnosis, blood taken before or within 7 days of starting treatment. Some clones are missing from TCRdb's copy, which holds only in-frame ones; the method was immunoSEQ multiplex PCR. Here the sample spans about 37,000 clones, approximately 90% being singletons. The chain uses TRBV10-3 and TRBJ2-3, with D maybe TRBD2 (7 bases). Sequencing used PBMCs, obtained at tuberculosis diagnosis. This TCR derives from an adult with tuberculosis. The DNA for the CDR3 is TGTGCCATCGGGGGGGCTAGCGCCCCTAGCACAGATACGCAGTATTTT. This encodes CAIGGASAPSTDTQYF.